The 7 T cell receptor beta chains below were found in one sample sequenced in a study of CD8 T cells in Susac syndrome. After extraction with the RNeasy kit, 0.5 to 1 ug of the RNA was reverse transcribed using random hexamers. TCRdb redid the calling of the immunoSEQ multiplex PCR reads with MiXCR, one entry per CDR3 protein. The repertoire holds hundreds of thousands of distinct CDR3 sequences, around 83% seen once, with 0.09% to 0.15% in the top ten. The material sequenced was CD8+ T cells from PBMCs. All receptors derive from a human donor with multiple sclerosis.

This chain links TRBV7-9 with TRBJ2-7; 7 nucleotides line up with TRBD2. Germline V gene lookup returns CDR1 SEHNR and CDR2 FQNEAQ (reference sequence). V dropped 7 bases and J dropped 3; count of bases not matched to a gene: 15. There are 16 residues in the CDR3. The CDR3 DNA reads TGTGCCAGCACCCTTTTTGAGGAGCGGGGACTCTACGAGCAGTACTTC. It codes for CASTLFEERGLYEQYF.

The V gene is TRBV19, the J gene TRBJ2-7; 15 nucleotides agree with TRBD2. Looked up from germline, CDR1 is LNHDA and CDR2 is SQIVND (reference sequence). Trimming at V came to 5 bases and at J to 1 base, leaving 6 bases not matched to a gene. CDR3 length equals 17 residues. This CDR3 is CASSDGLAGGQSYEQYF. CDR3 bases: TGTGCCAGTAGTGATGGACTAGCGGGAGGGCAGTCCTACGAGCAGTACTTC.

V gene TRBV5-4 combines with J gene TRBJ2-6; D is ambiguous. V shed 4 bases and J shed 0 bases, with 14 bases lying between them. The CDR3 sequence is 17 residues long. Germline values: CDR1 SGHNT, CDR2 YYREEE (reference sequence). CDR3 nucleotides: TGTGCCAGCAGCAACGGCCTAGAGAGCTCTGGGGCCAACGTCCTGACTTTC. Amino acid sequence: CASSNGLESSGANVLTF.

CDR3 sequence: CASSFINDPNTGELFF. The CDR3 bases are TGTGCCAGCAGTTTCATAAACGATCCGAACACCGGGGAGCTGTTTTTT. The genes are TRBV12-3 or TRBV12-4 and TRBJ2-2, with D unresolved. This CDR3 contains 16 residues. Trimming stripped 3 bases from V and 0 bases from J, with 11 bases between.

The chain carries TRBV11-1 and TRBJ1-2; D is uncertain. Germline V CDR1 and CDR2: SGHAT, FQDESV (reference sequence). V shed 5 bases and J shed 4 bases, with 32 bases lying between them. The CDR3 sequence is 20 residues long. The CDR3 region has the DNA TGTGCCAGCAGCCCAAGCGCTAGGGATCCACAAATTCTAACCCCCTATGGCTACACCTTC. It encodes CASSPSARDPQILTPYGYTF.

The genes are TRBV2 and TRBJ1-1, with 7 bases that match TRBD1. Germline values: CDR1 SNHLY, CDR2 FYNNEI. The CDR3 has 14 amino acids. V was clipped by 6 bases and J by 7 bases; unmatched bases: 11. CDR3 residues: CASSKAGTVIEAFF. The CDR3 bases are TGTGCCAGCAGCAAGGCCGGGACAGTTATTGAAGCTTTCTTT.

The gene calls are TRBV20-1 and TRBJ2-2, with 9 bases aligning to TRBD2. Germline CDR1 and CDR2: DFQATT and SNEGSKA (reference sequence). Trimming cost V 5 bases and J 7 bases; bases outside gene matches: 11. CDR3 length: 15 residues. Here the CDR3 reads CSAGLIAGANGELFF. The DNA of the CDR3 is TGCAGTGCTGGTCTGATAGCGGGAGCGAACGGGGAGCTGTTTTTT.